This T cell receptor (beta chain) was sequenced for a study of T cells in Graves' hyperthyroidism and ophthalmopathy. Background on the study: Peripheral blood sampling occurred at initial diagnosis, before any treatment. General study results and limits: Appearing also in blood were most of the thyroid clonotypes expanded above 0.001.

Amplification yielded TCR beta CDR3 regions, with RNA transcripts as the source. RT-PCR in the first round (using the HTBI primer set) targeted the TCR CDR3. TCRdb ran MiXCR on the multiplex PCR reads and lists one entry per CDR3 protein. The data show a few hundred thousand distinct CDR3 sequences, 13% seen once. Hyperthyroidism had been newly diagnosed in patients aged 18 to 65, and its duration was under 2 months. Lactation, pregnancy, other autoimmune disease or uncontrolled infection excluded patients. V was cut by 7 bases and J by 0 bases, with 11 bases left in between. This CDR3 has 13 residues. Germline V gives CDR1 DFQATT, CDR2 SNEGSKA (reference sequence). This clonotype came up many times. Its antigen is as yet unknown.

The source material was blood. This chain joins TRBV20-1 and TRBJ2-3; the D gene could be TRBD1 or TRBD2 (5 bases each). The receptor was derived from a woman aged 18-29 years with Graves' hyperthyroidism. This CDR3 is CSGDVSSTDTQYF. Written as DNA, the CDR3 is TGCAGTGGGGACGTCTCTAGCACAGATACGCAGTATTTT.